This T cell receptor (beta chain) was sequenced for a study of immune evolution from preneoplasia to lung adenocarcinoma. Comments on this clone: Its specificity is unknown.

Overall study results and limits: Top clone frequencies peaked in normal lung, apparently declining through invasive adenocarcinoma.

Repertoires were generated with immunoSEQ multiplex PCR, while TCRdb's copy carries only in-frame clones and drops some. The profile covers 3,500 to 4,500 clones, with roughly four fifths appearing a single time and roughly 12% taken by the ten largest. The CDR3 runs to 12 residues. The V and J ends lost 8 bases and 4 bases, in that order; junction bases with no gene match: 7. The germline CDR1 and CDR2 sequences are GTSNPN and SVGIG (reference sequence). This chain uses TRBV30 with TRBJ1-1; 7 nucleotides align to TRBD1. This TCR came from a person aged 60-79 years with lung adenocarcinoma. The sample comprised FFPE lung adenocarcinoma in situ tissue. In nucleotides, the CDR3 is TGTGCCCAATACAGGGGCGTCACTGAAGCTTTCTTT. Protein sequence: CAQYRGVTEAFF.